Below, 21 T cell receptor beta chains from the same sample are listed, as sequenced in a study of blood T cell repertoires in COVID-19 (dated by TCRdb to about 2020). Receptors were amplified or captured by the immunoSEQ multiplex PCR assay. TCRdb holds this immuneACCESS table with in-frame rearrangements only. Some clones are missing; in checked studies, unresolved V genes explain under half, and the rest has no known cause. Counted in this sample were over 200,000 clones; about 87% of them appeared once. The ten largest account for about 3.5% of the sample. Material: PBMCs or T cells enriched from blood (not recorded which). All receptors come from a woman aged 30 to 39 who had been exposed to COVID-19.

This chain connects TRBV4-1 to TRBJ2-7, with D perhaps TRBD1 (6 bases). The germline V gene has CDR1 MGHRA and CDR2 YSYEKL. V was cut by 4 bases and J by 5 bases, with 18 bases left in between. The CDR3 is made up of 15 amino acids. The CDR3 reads CASSRVGQSGNEQYF. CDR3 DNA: TGCGCCAGCAGCCGGGTTGGACAGTCTGGAAACGAGCAGTACTTC.

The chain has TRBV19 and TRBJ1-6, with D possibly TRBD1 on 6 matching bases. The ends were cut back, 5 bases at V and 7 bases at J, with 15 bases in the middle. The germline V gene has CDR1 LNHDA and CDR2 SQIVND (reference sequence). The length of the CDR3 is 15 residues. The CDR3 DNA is TGTGCCAGTAGTTCAGGGGTAGCGATCAATTCACCCCTCCACTTT. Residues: CASSSGVAINSPLHF. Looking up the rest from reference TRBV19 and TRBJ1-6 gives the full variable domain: DGGITQSPKYLFRKEGQNVTLSCEQNLNHDAMYWYRQDPGQGLRLIYYSQIVNDFQKGDIAEGYSVSREKKESFPLTVTSAQKNPTAFYLCASSSGVAINSPLHFGNGTRLTVT.

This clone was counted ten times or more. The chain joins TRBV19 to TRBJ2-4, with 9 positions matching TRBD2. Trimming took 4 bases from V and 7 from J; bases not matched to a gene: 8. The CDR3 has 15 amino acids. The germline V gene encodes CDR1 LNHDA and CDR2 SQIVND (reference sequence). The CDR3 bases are TGTGCCAGTAGTAGCGGGAGGGCCTCATCGAACATTCAGTACTTC. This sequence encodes CASSSGRASSNIQYF. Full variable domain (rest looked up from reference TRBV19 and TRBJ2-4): DGGITQSPKYLFRKEGQNVTLSCEQNLNHDAMYWYRQDPGQGLRLIYYSQIVNDFQKGDIAEGYSVSREKKESFPLTVTSAQKNPTAFYLCASSSGRASSNIQYFGAGTRLSVL.

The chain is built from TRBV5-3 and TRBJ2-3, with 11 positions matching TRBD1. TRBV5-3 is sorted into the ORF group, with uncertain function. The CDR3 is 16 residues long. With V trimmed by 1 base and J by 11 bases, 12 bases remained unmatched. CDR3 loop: CARSLSGTGGSLGQYF. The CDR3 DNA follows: TGTGCCAGAAGCTTGTCCGGGACAGGGGGATCTTTGGGGCAGTATTTT.

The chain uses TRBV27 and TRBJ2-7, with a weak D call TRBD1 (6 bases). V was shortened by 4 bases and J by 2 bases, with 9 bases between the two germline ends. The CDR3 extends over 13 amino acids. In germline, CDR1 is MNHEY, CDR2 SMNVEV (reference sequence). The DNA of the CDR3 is TGTGCCAGCAGTTATGGACAGCCCTACGAGCAGTACTTC. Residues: CASSYGQPYEQYF.

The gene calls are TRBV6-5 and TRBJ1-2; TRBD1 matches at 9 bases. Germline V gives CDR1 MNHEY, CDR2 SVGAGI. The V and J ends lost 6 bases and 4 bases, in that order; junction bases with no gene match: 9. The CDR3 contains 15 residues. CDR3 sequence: CASSEGQGGGYGYTF. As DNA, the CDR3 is TGTGCCAGCAGCGAGGGACAGGGTGGAGGCTATGGCTACACCTTC.

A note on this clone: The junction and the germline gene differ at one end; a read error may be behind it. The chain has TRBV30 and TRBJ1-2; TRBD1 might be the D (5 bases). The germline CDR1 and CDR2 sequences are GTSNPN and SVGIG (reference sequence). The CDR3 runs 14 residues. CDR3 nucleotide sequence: TGTGCCTGGAGTCCAGGGTTAGGAGGGTCCACCCCCTTCTTC. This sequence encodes CAWSPGLGGSTPFF. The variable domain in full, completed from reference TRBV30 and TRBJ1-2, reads SQTIHQWPATLVQPVGSPLSLECTVEGTSNPNLYWYRQAAGRGLQLLFYSVGIGQISSEVPQNLSASRPQDRQFILSSKKLLLSDSGFYLCAWSPGLGGSTPFFGSGTRLTVV.

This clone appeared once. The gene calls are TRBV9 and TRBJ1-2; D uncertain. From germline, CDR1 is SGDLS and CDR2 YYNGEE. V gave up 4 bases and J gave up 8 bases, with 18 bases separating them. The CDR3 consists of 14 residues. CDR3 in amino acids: CASSSGWVDYGYTF. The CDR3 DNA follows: TGTGCCAGCAGCTCAGGTTGGGTCGATTACGGCTACACCTTC.

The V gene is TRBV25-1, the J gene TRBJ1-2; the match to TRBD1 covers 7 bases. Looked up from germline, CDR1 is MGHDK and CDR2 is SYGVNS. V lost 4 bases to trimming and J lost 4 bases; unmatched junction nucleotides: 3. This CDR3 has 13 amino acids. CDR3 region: CASSVDRAYGYTF. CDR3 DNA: TGTGCCAGCAGTGTAGACAGGGCCTATGGCTACACCTTC.

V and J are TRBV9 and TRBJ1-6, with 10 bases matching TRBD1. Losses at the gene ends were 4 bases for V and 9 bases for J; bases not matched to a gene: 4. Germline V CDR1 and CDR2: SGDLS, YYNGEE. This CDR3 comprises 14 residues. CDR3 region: CASSPRTGGSPLHF. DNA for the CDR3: TGTGCCAGCAGCCCGCGGACAGGGGGTTCACCCCTCCACTTT.

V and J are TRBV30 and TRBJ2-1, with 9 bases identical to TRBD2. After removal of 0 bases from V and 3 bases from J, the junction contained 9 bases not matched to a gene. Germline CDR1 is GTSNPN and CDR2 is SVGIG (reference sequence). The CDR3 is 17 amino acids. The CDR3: CAWSVLGRLADYNEQFF. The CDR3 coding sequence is TGTGCCTGGAGTGTACTAGGGAGACTAGCGGACTACAATGAGCAGTTCTTC.

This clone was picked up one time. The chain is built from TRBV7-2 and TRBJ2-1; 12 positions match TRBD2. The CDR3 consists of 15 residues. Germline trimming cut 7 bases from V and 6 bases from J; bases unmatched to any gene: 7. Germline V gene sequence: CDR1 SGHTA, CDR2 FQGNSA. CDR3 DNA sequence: TGTGCCAGCAACCACCCGACTAGCGGGAGCAATGAGCAGTTCTTC. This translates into CASNHPTSGSNEQFF.

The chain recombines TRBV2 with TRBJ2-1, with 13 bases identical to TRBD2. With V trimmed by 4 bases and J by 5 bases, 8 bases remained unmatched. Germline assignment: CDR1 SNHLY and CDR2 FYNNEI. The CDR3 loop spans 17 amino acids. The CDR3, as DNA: TGTGCCAGCAGTGGTCGGACTAGCGGGAGAAGTGACAATGAGCAGTTCTTC. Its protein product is CASSGRTSGRSDNEQFF. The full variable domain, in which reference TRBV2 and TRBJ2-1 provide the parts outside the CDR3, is EPEVTQTPSHQVTQMGQEVILRCVPISNHLYFYWYRQILGQKVEFLVSFYNNEISEKSEIFDDQFSVERPDGSNFTLKIRSTKLEDSAMYFCASSGRTSGRSDNEQFFGPGTRLTVL.

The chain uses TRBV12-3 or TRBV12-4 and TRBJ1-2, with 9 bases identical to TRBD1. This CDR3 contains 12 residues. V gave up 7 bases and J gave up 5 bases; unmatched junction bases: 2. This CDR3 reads CASTGTGYGYTF. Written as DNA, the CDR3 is TGTGCCAGCACTGGGACAGGGTATGGCTACACCTTC.

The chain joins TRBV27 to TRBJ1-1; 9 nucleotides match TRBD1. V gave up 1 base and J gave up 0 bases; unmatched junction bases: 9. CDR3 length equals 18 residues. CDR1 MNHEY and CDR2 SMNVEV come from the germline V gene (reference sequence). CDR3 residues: CASSLFSTDRGLNTEAFF. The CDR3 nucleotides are TGTGCCAGCAGTTTATTCTCAACGGACAGGGGACTGAACACTGAAGCTTTCTTT.

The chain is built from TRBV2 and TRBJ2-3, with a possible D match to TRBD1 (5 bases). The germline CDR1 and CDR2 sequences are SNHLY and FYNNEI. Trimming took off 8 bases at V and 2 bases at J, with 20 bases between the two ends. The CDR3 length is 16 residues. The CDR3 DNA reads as TGTGCCAGCCTCAAAGGGGCCTTCCCTGACACAGATACGCAGTATTTT. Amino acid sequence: CASLKGAFPDTDTQYF. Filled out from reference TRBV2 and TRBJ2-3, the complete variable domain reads EPEVTQTPSHQVTQMGQEVILRCVPISNHLYFYWYRQILGQKVEFLVSFYNNEISEKSEIFDDQFSVERPDGSNFTLKIRSTKLEDSAMYFCASLKGAFPDTDTQYFGPGTRLTVL.

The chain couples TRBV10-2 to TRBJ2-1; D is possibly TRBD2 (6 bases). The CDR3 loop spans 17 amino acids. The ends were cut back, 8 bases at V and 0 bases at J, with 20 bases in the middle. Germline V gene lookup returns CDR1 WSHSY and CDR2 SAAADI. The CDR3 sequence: CASGKTIAASSYNEQFF. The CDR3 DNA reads TGCGCCAGCGGGAAGACTATAGCGGCGAGCTCCTACAATGAGCAGTTCTTC.

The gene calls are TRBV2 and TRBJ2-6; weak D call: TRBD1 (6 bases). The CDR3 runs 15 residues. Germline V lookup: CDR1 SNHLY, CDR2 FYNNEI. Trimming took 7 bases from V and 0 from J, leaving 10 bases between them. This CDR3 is CASTKGDSGANVLTF. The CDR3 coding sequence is TGTGCCAGCACTAAGGGGGACTCTGGGGCCAACGTCCTGACTTTC.

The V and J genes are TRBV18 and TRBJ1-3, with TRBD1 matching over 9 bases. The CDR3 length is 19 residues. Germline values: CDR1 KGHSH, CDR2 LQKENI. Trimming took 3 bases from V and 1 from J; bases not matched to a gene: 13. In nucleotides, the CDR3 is TGTGCCAGCTCACCCAACCCCGGGACAGGGACTGGTTCTGGAAACACCATATATTTT. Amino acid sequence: CASSPNPGTGTGSGNTIYF.

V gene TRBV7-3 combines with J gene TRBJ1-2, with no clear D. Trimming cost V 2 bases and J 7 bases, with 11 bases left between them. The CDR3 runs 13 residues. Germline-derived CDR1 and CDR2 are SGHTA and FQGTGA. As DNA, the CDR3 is TGTGCCAGCAGCTTACAAGAAAACACTGGCTACACCTTC. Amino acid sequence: CASSLQENTGYTF.

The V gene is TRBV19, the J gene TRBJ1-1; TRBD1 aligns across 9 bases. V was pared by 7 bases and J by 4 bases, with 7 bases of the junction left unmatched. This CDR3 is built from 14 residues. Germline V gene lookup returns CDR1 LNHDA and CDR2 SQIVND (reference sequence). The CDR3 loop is CASNLRDRATEAFF. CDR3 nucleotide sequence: TGTGCCAGTAATCTAAGGGACAGGGCCACTGAAGCTTTCTTT.